The 14 T cell receptor beta chains presented below share a single source sample, sequenced in a study of OX40 agonist ivuxolimab in advanced cancers. Sequencing was performed with immunoSEQ multiplex PCR; in TCRdb, only in-frame clones are kept and a portion is missing. The repertoire holds tens of thousands of clones, with about 87% as singletons. The source material was CD4+ or CD8+ T cells sorted from blood, sampled in a trial of the OX40 agonist ivuxolimab. The receptors stem from an adult with an advanced solid tumor such as melanoma, head and neck, liver or kidney cancer.

This chain connects TRBV12-5 to TRBJ2-3; TRBD1 agrees at 8 bases. Germline CDR1 and CDR2: LGHNT and FRNRAP. This CDR3 has 15 amino acids. Trimming removed 6 bases from V and 6 bases from J; junction bases left unmatched: 11. Here the CDR3 DNA reads TGTGCTAGTGGCCTGGGACAGGTGGAGGCGGATACGCAGTATTTT. Translating gives CASGLGQVEADTQYF. Filled out from reference TRBV12-5 and TRBJ2-3, the complete variable domain reads DARVTQTPRHKVTEMGQEVTMRCQPILGHNTVFWYRQTMMQGLELLAYFRNRAPLDDSGMPKDRFSAEMPDATLATLKIQPSEPRDSAVYFCASGLGQVEADTQYFGPGTRLTVL.

J is TRBJ2-7 and V is TRBV6-1, with a tentative D call TRBD2 (7 bases). The ends were cut back, 6 bases at V and 5 bases at J, with 17 bases in the middle. CDR1 and CDR2 (germline): MNHNS, SASEGT. The CDR3 runs to 14 residues. The DNA of the CDR3 is TGTGCCAGCAGCCTGGGAGGGGGGGTAAACGAGCAGTACTTC. Encoded protein: CASSLGGGVNEQYF.

A word on this clone: The junction does not match germline at one end; this may be a read error. The chain employs TRBV29-1 and TRBJ1-2, with 7 bases identical to TRBD1. This CDR3 contains 12 residues. Germline CDR1 and CDR2: SQVTM and ANQGSEA. Written as DNA, the CDR3 is TGCAGCGTTGAAGATGGGGGACAGAGCAGGGGCTTC. Amino acid sequence: CSVEDGGQSRGF.

The rearrangement uses TRBV5-1 and TRBJ2-6; TRBD1 is a possible D gene (5 bases). The CDR3 consists of 20 residues. Germline CDR1 is SGHRS and CDR2 is YFSETQ. The ends were cut back, 4 bases at V and 0 bases at J, with 23 bases in the middle. CDR3 region: CASSPPRGQGIYSGANVLTF. Here the CDR3 DNA reads TGCGCCAGCAGCCCTCCTAGAGGACAAGGAATTTACTCTGGGGCCAACGTCCTGACTTTC. The full variable domain, in which reference TRBV5-1 and TRBJ2-6 provide the parts outside the CDR3, is KAGVTQTPRYLIKTRGQQVTLSCSPISGHRSVSWYQQTPGQGLQFLFEYFSETQRNKGNFPGRFSGRQFSNSRSEMNVSTLELGDSALYLCASSPPRGQGIYSGANVLTFGAGSRLTVL.

The chain couples TRBV5-4 to TRBJ2-5; 15 bases align to TRBD2. Losses at the gene ends were 4 bases for V and 7 bases for J; bases not matched to a gene: 5. Germline lookup yields CDR1 SGHNT and CDR2 YYREEE (reference sequence). This CDR3 region has 15 residues. DNA for the CDR3: TGTGCCAGCAGCCGGACTAGCGGGGGGGAAAGGACCCAGTACTTC. Translating gives CASSRTSGGERTQYF.

This chain connects TRBV14 to TRBJ1-2; D is uncertain. The length of the CDR3 is 13 residues. Trimming removed 1 base at V and 4 bases at J, with 7 bases between. Germline CDR1 and CDR2: SGHDN and FVKESK. CDR3 sequence (DNA): TGTGCCAGCAGCCAAGGGTCTGGCTATGGCTACACCTTC. It codes for CASSQGSGYGYTF.

The chain recombines TRBV4-1 with TRBJ1-2, with D maybe TRBD1 (6 bases). Trimming removed 4 bases from V and 3 bases from J, with 15 bases in between. The length of the CDR3 is 15 residues. Germline V gene data show CDR1 as MGHRA and CDR2 as YSYEKL. The CDR3: CASSRQGRMDYGYTF. CDR3 DNA: TGCGCCAGCAGCCGGCAGGGGAGGATGGACTATGGCTACACCTTC.

The chain couples TRBV6-5 to TRBJ2-2; D call uncertain. Germline CDR1 reads MNHEY; CDR2 reads SVGAGI. Trimming took off 4 bases at V and 1 base at J, with 10 bases between the two ends. This CDR3 has 15 residues. The CDR3 sequence is CASSSTPQNTGELFF. In DNA, the CDR3 is TGTGCCAGCAGTTCTACGCCTCAGAACACCGGGGAGCTGTTTTTT.

The gene calls are TRBV7-2 and TRBJ2-1, with D hard to call. CDR1 and CDR2 from the germline V gene are SGHTA and FQGNSA. The CDR3 is 11 residues long. V was shortened by 7 bases and J by 8 bases, with 9 bases between the two germline ends. The CDR3 DNA follows: TGTGCCAGCACCTATGGGGATGAGCAGTTCTTC. Its protein is CASTYGDEQFF.

A few counts support this clone. This chain joins TRBV9 and TRBJ2-2; D remains ambiguous. This CDR3 is 15 amino acids long. Per germline, CDR1 SGDLS and CDR2 YYNGEE. Trimming pared 0 bases from V and 2 bases from J, leaving 8 bases between. CDR3 DNA: TGTGCCAGCAGCGTAGCGTGGGATAACACCGGGGAGCTGTTTTTT. Translation gives CASSVAWDNTGELFF.

The V gene is TRBV28, the J gene TRBJ1-4; D unclear. V lost 4 bases and J lost 15, with 12 bases in between. Germline V gene data show CDR1 as MDHEN and CDR2 as SYDVKM. This CDR3 contains 11 residues. The DNA of the CDR3 is TGTGCCAGCAGTTCTAGGTTAAGAATGTTTTTT. Translating gives CASSSRLRMFF.

The genes are TRBV27 and TRBJ1-2, with unresolved D. Germline CDR1 is MNHEY and CDR2 is SMNVEV (reference sequence). Trimming left V 3 bases short and J 2 bases short, with 7 bases between. The CDR3 spans 13 residues. The CDR3 bases are TGTGCCAGCAGTTTTTCCAGAAACTATGGCTACACCTTC. This encodes CASSFSRNYGYTF.

The chain is built from TRBV2 and TRBJ2-5, with D hard to call. Between the trimmed V and J ends, which lost 6 bases and 10 bases, there was a span of 21 bases. Germline CDR1 reads SNHLY; CDR2 reads FYNNEI. The CDR3 runs to 14 residues. The CDR3 loop is CASRSSNTEVFQYF. CDR3 coding DNA: TGTGCCAGCAGAAGTAGTAACACAGAAGTTTTCCAGTACTTC.

V and J are TRBV5-4 and TRBJ2-5; D might be TRBD1 (6 bases). This CDR3 has 14 residues. V shed 4 bases and J shed 5 bases, with 15 bases lying between them. Germline CDR1 SGHNT, CDR2 YYREEE (reference sequence). The CDR3 loop reads CASSPQGRIETQYF. As DNA, the CDR3 is TGTGCCAGCAGCCCACAGGGTAGGATCGAGACCCAGTACTTC. The full variable domain, completed using reference TRBV5-4 and TRBJ2-5, is ETGVTQSPTHLIKTRGQQVTLRCSSQSGHNTVSWYQQALGQGPQFIFQYYREEENGRGNFPPRFSGLQFPNYSSELNVNALELDDSALYLCASSPQGRIETQYFGPGTRLLVL.